The text below deals with one T cell receptor (beta chain). The naive CD8 population came from CD45RO-negative cells selected for CCR7, without terminally differentiated effector memory CD45RA+ cells. Assay used: immunoSEQ multiplex PCR; TCRdb lists only in-frame clones, some missing. The sample records over 2,000,000 clones, around 95% being singletons. The data stem from a study of shared clonotypes between healthy human individuals. Looking at the study overall: CD4 naive and CD4 memory each took three plates per donor, while CD8 naive took two and CD8 memory one.

CDR1 is MNHEY, CDR2 SMNVEV, per germline (reference sequence). V lost 6 bases, J lost 0 bases, and 6 bases lay in between. The CDR3 has 13 residues. V gene TRBV27 combines with J gene TRBJ1-5; no reliable D call. The source is a man in his late teens or twenties in good health. Some clones in this sample may be carry-over from other donors' samples. Material for sequencing was naive CD8+ T cells from PBMCs. The CDR3 spells CASRTHSNQPQHF. Here the CDR3 DNA reads TGTGCCAGCAGAACACATAGCAATCAGCCCCAGCATTTT.